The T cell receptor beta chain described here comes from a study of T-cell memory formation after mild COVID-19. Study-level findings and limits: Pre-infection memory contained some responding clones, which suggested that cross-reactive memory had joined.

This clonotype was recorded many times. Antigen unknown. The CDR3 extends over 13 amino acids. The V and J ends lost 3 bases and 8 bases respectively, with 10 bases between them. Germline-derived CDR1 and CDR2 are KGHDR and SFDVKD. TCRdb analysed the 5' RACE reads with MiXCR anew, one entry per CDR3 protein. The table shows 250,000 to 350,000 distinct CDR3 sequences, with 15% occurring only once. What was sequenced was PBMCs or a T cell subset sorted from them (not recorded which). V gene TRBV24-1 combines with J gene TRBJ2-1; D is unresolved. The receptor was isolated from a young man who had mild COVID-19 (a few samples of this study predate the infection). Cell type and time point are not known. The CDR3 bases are TGTGCCACCAGTGATGGGCCTGTCGATGAGCAGTTCTTC. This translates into CATSDGPVDEQFF.